Below, 27 T cell receptor beta chains from the same sample are listed, as sequenced in a study of T cell clonality in common variable immunodeficiency (dated by TCRdb to between 2014 and 2016). Preparation of the library involved the immunoSEQ multiplex PCR assay. The clones in this table, taken by TCRdb from immuneACCESS, are in-frame only. Not every clone is retained; where verified, under half of the shortfall comes from an unresolved V gene, and the cause of the rest is unknown. This sample is represented by around 55,000 clones, with no singletons among them. The top ten clones comprise under 0.9% of the sample. Sequencing was carried out using peripheral blood mononuclear cells. The source is a person aged 18 to 75 in good health.

This clone was detected many times. The read comes to an end 3 residues before the CDR3 does, leaving the germline J gene to fill in the end. The chain employs TRBV7-9 and TRBJ1-4; no firm D call. The V and J ends lost 5 bases and 7 bases respectively, with 17 bases between them. Germline V gives CDR1 SEHNR, CDR2 FQNEAQ (reference sequence). This CDR3 is built from 15 residues. The DNA read from the CDR3 is TGTGCCAGCAGCCGTTCTGGGCTGACCGGTGAAAAA. It is translated as CASSRSGLTGEK. The full CDR3 reads CASSRSGLTGEKLFF.

This clone was counted at least ten times. This CDR3 is CATASGGGEETQYF. The covered CDR3 bases are TGTGCCACCGCATCTGGCGGGGGAGAAGAGACG. V is TRBV24-1 and J is TRBJ2-3, with 7 bases matching TRBD2. The DNA ends 3 residues before the CDR3 does, and the rest of the CDR3 is filled in from the germline J gene. Per germline, CDR1 KGHDR and CDR2 SFDVKD. The CDR3 runs to 14 residues.

In its sample, this clone was seen many times. The read ends 3 residues early relative to the CDR3; the germline J gene fills the gap. This chain uses TRBV30 with TRBJ2-5; the match to TRBD1 covers 9 bases. V trimming: 0 bases; J trimming: 5 bases; junction bases outside the gene matches: 7. Germline V CDR1 and CDR2: GTSNPN, SVGIG (reference sequence). The CDR3 consists of 15 residues. Partial CDR3 DNA: TGTGCCTGGAGTGTAGGCGGGACAGGGTGGGAGACC. It translates to CAWSVGGTGWET. The whole CDR3 sequence reads CAWSVGGTGWETQYF.

This clone was seen ten or more times. The sequenced fragment ends 3 residues before the CDR3 boundary, so the rest is inferred from the germline J gene. The V call is TRBV5-6, the J call TRBJ1-2; 8 bases are shared with TRBD1. Germline V CDR1 and CDR2: SGHDT, YYEEEE. With 9 bases clipped from V and 2 bases from J, the junction kept 6 bases outside the gene matches. The CDR3 spans 13 residues. The sequenced CDR3 bases are TGTGCCACCCGGCAGGGGGCAAACTATGGC. Translated, it gives CATRQGANYG. The entire CDR3 sequence reads CATRQGANYGYTF.

This clone was counted many times. The CDR3 is cut off 3 residues early in the read; its end comes from the germline J gene. The rearrangement links TRBV5-4 to TRBJ1-6; tentatively, D is TRBD1 (5 bases). Germline V gene sequence: CDR1 SGHNT, CDR2 YYREEE (reference sequence). V was trimmed by 0 bases and J by 9 bases, leaving 16 bases between them. This CDR3 has 16 amino acids. The sequenced CDR3 bases are TGTGCCAGCAGCTTGGCCAGTAGAGGGACTGGTTCACCC. Protein: CASSLASRGTGSP. The full-length CDR3 reads as CASSLASRGTGSPLHF. Drawing the rest from reference TRBV5-4 and TRBJ1-6, the complete variable domain is ETGVTQSPTHLIKTRGQQVTLRCSSQSGHNTVSWYQQALGQGPQFIFQYYREEENGRGNFPPRFSGLQFPNYSSELNVNALELDDSALYLCASSLASRGTGSPLHFGNGTRLTVT.

This clone was found many times. The read comes to an end 3 residues before the CDR3 does, leaving the germline J gene to fill in the end. V and J are TRBV5-1 and TRBJ2-1; 9 positions agree with TRBD2. CDR3 size: 15 residues. The germline CDR1 and CDR2 sequences are SGHRS and YFSETQ. After removal of 5 bases from V and 5 bases from J, the junction contained 8 bases not matched to a gene. The CDR3 sequence is CASRDGTSRDNEQFF. The DNA read from the CDR3 is TGCGCCAGCAGGGACGGGACTAGCAGAGACAATGAG.

In its sample, this clone was seen many times. The read stops 3 residues short of the end of the CDR3; the missing end is completed from the germline J gene. The gene calls are TRBV18 and TRBJ2-7; TRBD2 might be the D (6 bases). Germline V gene sequence: CDR1 KGHSH, CDR2 LQKENI. The CDR3 length is 16 residues. Between the trimmed V and J ends, which lost 3 bases and 0 bases, there was a span of 15 bases. The chain's CDR3 is CASSPAGLSSSYEQYF. The DNA read from the CDR3 is TGTGCCAGCTCACCTGCGGGACTCTCGAGCTCCTACGAG.

With regard to this clone: Read sequence stops 3 residues before the CDR3 end, and the germline J gene provides the missing end. The chain has TRBV11-2 and TRBJ1-1; D gene uncertain. Trimming took off 1 base at V and 2 bases at J, with 8 bases between the two ends. The CDR3 extends over 14 amino acids. Germline lookup yields CDR1 SGHAT and CDR2 FQNNGV. The CDR3 DNA, read in part, is TGTGCCAGCAGCTTAGGTCAGATAAACACTGAA. This sequence encodes CASSLGQINTE. The full-length CDR3 reads as CASSLGQINTEAFF. The entire variable domain, with the rest obtained from reference TRBV11-2 and TRBJ1-1, is as follows: EAGVAQSPRYKIIEKRQSVAFWCNPISGHATLYWYQQILGQGPKLLIQFQNNGVVDDSQLPKDRFSAERLKGVDSTLKIQPAKLEDSAVYLCASSLGQINTEAFFGQGTRLTVV.

Regarding this clone: Because the CDR3's place on the DNA is in doubt, the DNA is left out and the CDR3 is given as listed by TCRdb. This chain joins TRBV2 and TRBJ1-4; the tabulated D call, TRBD1, remains unverified against the DNA. The CDR3 numbers 14 amino acids, ends counted. Germline lookup yields CDR1 SNHLY and CDR2 FYNNEI. CDR3 amino acids: CASILDREGSPLFF.

This clone was detected ten times or more. One junction end does not reproduce the germline sequence, and a read error may be involved. The CDR3 is cut off 3 residues early in the read; its end comes from the germline J gene. This chain joins TRBV11-2 and TRBJ1-4; D is possibly TRBD1 (5 bases). CDR1 is SGHAT and CDR2 is FQNNGV in the germline V gene. The CDR3 covers 14 residues. The chain's CDR3 is CANSLEPRGEKLFF. The CDR3 bases that were read are TGTGCCAACAGCTTAGAACCGAGGGGTGAAAAA.

This clone came up many times. Read coverage stops 3 residues before the CDR3 terminus; the germline J gene supplies the remainder. V usage is TRBV12-3 or TRBV12-4 and J usage is TRBJ2-3, with a possible D match to TRBD1 (6 bases). CDR3 length: 16 residues. Trimming left V 5 bases short and J 0 bases short, with 15 bases between. The CDR3 DNA, read in part, is TGTGCCAGCAGTCCCAGGGGTCGGGGTAGCACAGATACG. It codes for CASSPRGRGSTDT. The whole CDR3 protein is CASSPRGRGSTDTQYF.

This clone was detected ten times or more. The CDR3 goes on 3 residues after the read ends, and that part is filled in from the germline J gene. This rearrangement joins TRBV10-3 to TRBJ1-5; 9 bases align to TRBD1. Germline V gene data show CDR1 as ENHRY and CDR2 as SYGVKD. The CDR3 covers 15 residues. V trimming: 5 bases; J trimming: 7 bases; junction bases outside the gene matches: 9. CDR3 sequence: CAISRTGGERQPQHF. The sequenced CDR3 bases are TGTGCCATCAGTAGAACAGGGGGCGAGCGACAGCCC.

This clone was seen at least ten times. This may be a read error, as it is one base from a much larger clone. The CDR3 end is not reached by the read, which stops 3 residues before it; the germline J gene fills it in. The rearrangement joins TRBV7-2 to TRBJ2-7; 11 bases agree with TRBD2. This CDR3 spans 14 amino acids. Germline V gene data show CDR1 as SGHTA and CDR2 as FQGNSA. The junction had 1 base not matched to a gene; V was cut back by 3 bases and J by 3 bases. CDR3: CASSFGTSGYEQYF. The DNA read from the CDR3 is TGTGCCAGCAGCTTCGGGACTAGCGGCTACGAG.

This clone was observed a few times. The read terminates 3 residues ahead of where the CDR3 ends, so the germline J gene completes it. The chain couples TRBV19 to TRBJ2-1, with TRBD2 as a possible D gene (5 bases). V lost 7 bases and J 0 bases, leaving 13 bases between the germline ends. The CDR3 extends over 15 amino acids. CDR1 and CDR2 (germline): LNHDA, SQIVND (reference sequence). Here the CDR3 reads CASTAPLDSYNEQFF. Partial CDR3 DNA: TGTGCCAGTACCGCTCCACTAGACTCCTACAATGAG.

This clone was found many times. The read comes to an end 3 residues before the CDR3 does, leaving the germline J gene to fill in the end. The chain has TRBV12-3 or TRBV12-4 and TRBJ2-1; D is unresolved. The CDR3 runs 17 residues. V was trimmed by 5 bases and J by 0 bases, leaving 17 bases between them. The covered CDR3 bases are TGTGCCAGCAGTCTACTCCTCCTAGAGAACTCCTACAATGAG. It translates to CASSLLLLENSYNE. The entire CDR3 protein reads CASSLLLLENSYNEQFF.

Turning to this clone: The CDR3 goes on 3 residues after the read ends, and that part is filled in from the germline J gene. The chain recombines TRBV19 with TRBJ1-6, with 7 nucleotides matching TRBD1. The CDR3 spans 15 residues. V trimming: 8 bases; J trimming: 4 bases; junction bases outside the gene matches: 8. CDR1 and CDR2 from the germline V gene are LNHDA and SQIVND (reference sequence). CDR3 DNA (partial): TGTGCCAGTGGCCGGACAGGTGGTTATAATTCACCC. Translation gives CASGRTGGYNSP. In full, the CDR3 reads CASGRTGGYNSPLHF.

This clone was detected many times. The read halts 3 residues ahead of the CDR3 end, with the missing end drawn from the germline J gene. The chain links TRBV20-1 to TRBJ2-5, with D possibly TRBD2 on 6 matching bases. V was pared by 5 bases and J by 1 base, with 20 bases between. CDR3 length: 16 amino acids. The germline CDR1 and CDR2 sequences are DFQATT and SNEGSKA (reference sequence). The sequenced part of the CDR3 DNA is TGCAGTGCTCCCCGGAGGGGCATCCGTTTCCAAGAGACC. This sequence encodes CSAPRRGIRFQET. The CDR3 in its entirety is CSAPRRGIRFQETQYF.

This clone showed up just a few times. The DNA ends 3 residues before the CDR3 does, and the rest of the CDR3 is filled in from the germline J gene. The chain is built from TRBV2 and TRBJ2-4, with D possibly matching TRBD2 (6 bases). The CDR3 is 14 residues long. CDR1 is SNHLY, CDR2 FYNNEI, per germline. Partial CDR3 DNA: TGTGCCAGCAGTGTGCGGGAATCCTTAGTGGGT. This sequence encodes CASSVRESLVG. In full, the CDR3 reads CASSVRESLVGQYF.

With regard to this clone: Coverage ceases 3 residues before the CDR3 finishes, and the germline J gene fills in the end. V gene TRBV7-9 combines with J gene TRBJ1-2; D possibly corresponds to TRBD1 (5 bases). Looked up from germline, CDR1 is SEHNR and CDR2 is FQNEAQ (reference sequence). There are 13 residues in the CDR3. The part of the CDR3 DNA that was read is TGTGCCAGCAGCCCGACAGCTACAGATACC. It translates to CASSPTATDT. The whole CDR3 sequence reads CASSPTATDTYTF.

Many counts were recorded for this clone. The read ends 3 residues early relative to the CDR3; the germline J gene fills the gap. V usage is TRBV19 and J usage is TRBJ2-1, with 9 bases aligning to TRBD2. Trimming removed 5 bases from V and 0 bases from J; junction bases left unmatched: 2. From germline, CDR1 is LNHDA and CDR2 SQIVND (reference sequence). The CDR3 extends over 15 amino acids. The CDR3 here is CASSLAGSSYNEQFF. CDR3 DNA, as far as it was read: TGTGCCAGTAGTCTAGCGGGGAGCTCCTACAATGAG.

The sample holds many counts of this clone. Coverage ceases 3 residues before the CDR3 finishes, and the germline J gene fills in the end. This chain connects TRBV18 to TRBJ2-1; maybe TRBD1 (6 bases). The ends were cut back, 5 bases at V and 0 bases at J, with 14 bases in the middle. This CDR3 is built from 16 residues. Germline V gives CDR1 KGHSH, CDR2 LQKENI. CDR3: CASSSTRDTSYNEQFF. CDR3 DNA, as far as it was read: TGTGCCAGCTCATCCACCCGGGACACCTCCTACAATGAG.

In this sample, this clone turned up many times. The read is 3 residues too short to cover the CDR3 end, so that end is filled in from the germline J gene. The rearrangement uses TRBV28 and TRBJ1-3; TRBD1 agrees at 7 bases. Germline assignment: CDR1 MDHEN and CDR2 SYDVKM. V shed 4 bases and J 4 bases; nucleotides not matched to a gene: 7. The CDR3 loop spans 15 amino acids. CDR3 in amino acids: CASSSGQIHGNTIYF. The CDR3 DNA, read in part, is TGTGCCAGCAGTTCGGGACAGATACACGGAAACACC.

This clone was recorded many times. The CDR3 end is not reached by the read, which stops 3 residues before it; the germline J gene fills it in. The chain combines TRBV6-2 or TRBV6-3 with TRBJ1-1; D is possibly TRBD1 (6 bases). V was clipped by 6 bases and J by 7 bases, with 15 bases between them. This CDR3 spans 13 amino acids. Germline V CDR1 and CDR2: MNHEY, SVGEGT. The CDR3 is CASRFGQSVEAFF. The CDR3 bases that were read are TGTGCCAGCAGGTTCGGACAGAGCGTTGAA.

This clone was counted many times. The CDR3 loop is CASSLEQGRSYEQYF. The covered CDR3 bases are TGTGCCAGCAGCTTAGAACAGGGAAGGTCCTACGAG. The J gene is TRBJ2-7, the V gene TRBV7-9, with D perhaps matching TRBD1 (6 bases). The missing CDR3 end, 3 residues past where the read stops, is filled in from the germline J gene. V was shortened by 1 base and J by 1 base, with 11 bases between the two germline ends. The CDR3 consists of 15 residues. CDR1 and CDR2 from the germline V gene are SEHNR and FQNEAQ (reference sequence).

This clone was counted at least ten times. The CDR3 end is not reached by the read, which stops 3 residues before it; the germline J gene fills it in. V and J are TRBV30 and TRBJ2-1; TRBD1 is a possible D gene (5 bases). CDR3 length equals 17 residues. CDR1 and CDR2 (germline): GTSNPN, SVGIG (reference sequence). V lost 0 bases to trimming and J lost 5 bases, with 20 bases between them. CDR3 loop: CAWSVTPRASTNNEQFF. The CDR3 bases that were read are TGTGCCTGGAGTGTAACCCCCAGGGCTAGTACTAACAATGAG.

For this clone: The read ends 3 residues before the CDR3 terminus; that terminus is restored from the germline J gene. V gene TRBV6-1 combines with J gene TRBJ1-2; 8 nucleotides align to TRBD1. The CDR3 totals 13 residues. Germline CDR1 MNHNS, CDR2 SASEGT. The CDR3 sequence: CASSASQGDGYTF. The CDR3 DNA, read in part, is TGTGCCAGCAGTGCATCACAGGGGGACGGC.

This clone came up many times. The read falls 3 residues short of the CDR3 end, and the missing part is taken from the germline J gene. The rearrangement uses TRBV20-1 and TRBJ1-2; 8 nucleotides align to TRBD1. This CDR3 region has 21 residues. CDR1 is DFQATT and CDR2 is SNEGSKA in the germline V gene (reference sequence). J was trimmed by 7 bases and V by 0 bases; bases with no gene match: 28. The CDR3 here is CSARDGTPGQGETIGGFGYTF. The CDR3 bases that were read are TGCAGTGCTAGAGATGGTACACCTGGACAGGGTGAAACGATTGGTGGTTTTGGC.